This is a list of T cell receptor beta chains from one sample in a study of shared clonotypes between healthy human individuals. Profiling relied on immunoSEQ multiplex PCR, and the TCRdb table lists in-frame clones only, not all of them. The sample contains 2 million to 2.5 million clones, approximately 96% of which appear only once. The sample was naive CD4+ T cells sorted from blood. These receptors came from a man between 18 and 29 years old in good health. The CDR3 runs from the conserved cysteine through the conserved F or W. Fields, in order: CDR3 protein, CDR3 DNA, D gene, J gene, V gene, clone size. D genes are given only for firm matches. Expanded clones get a size class; other rows say once, few or many, or leave the size out.

CDR3 protein: CASSPTEGSSYNSPLHF
CDR3 DNA: TGTGCCAGCAGTCCCACCGAGGGGAGCTCCTATAATTCACCCCTCCACTTT
D gene: NA
J gene: TRBJ1-6
V gene: TRBV5-4
clone size: NA

CDR3 protein: CASSFLTGVNTGELFF
CDR3 DNA: TGCGCCAGCAGCTTTTTGACAGGGGTGAACACCGGGGAGCTGTTTTTT
D gene: TRBD1
J gene: TRBJ2-2
V gene: TRBV5-1
clone size: NA

CDR3 protein: CASRKTGSYEQYF
CDR3 DNA: TGTGCCAGCAGGAAGACAGGTTCCTACGAGCAGTACTTC
D gene: NA
J gene: TRBJ2-7
V gene: TRBV6-5
clone size: NA

CDR3 protein: CASSLGQGLADNEQFF
CDR3 DNA: TGCGCCAGCAGCTTGGGCCAGGGACTAGCGGACAATGAGCAGTTCTTC
D gene: TRBD2
J gene: TRBJ2-1
V gene: TRBV5-1
clone size: NA

CDR3 protein: CASSPGVNTGELFF
CDR3 DNA: TGTGCCAGCTCACCGGGGGTCAACACCGGGGAGCTGTTTTTT
D gene: NA
J gene: TRBJ2-2
V gene: TRBV18
clone size: NA

CDR3 protein: CASSALGLSNQPQHF
CDR3 DNA: TGTGCCAGCAGCGCCCTTGGGCTAAGCAATCAGCCCCAGCATTTT
D gene: NA
J gene: TRBJ1-5
V gene: TRBV6-1
clone size: NA

CDR3 protein: CASSLGPLGETQYF
CDR3 DNA: TGTGCCAGCAGCTTAGGCCCCCTTGGGGAGACCCAGTACTTC
D gene: NA
J gene: TRBJ2-5
V gene: TRBV7-2
clone size: NA

CDR3 protein: CASSQDGGRTGELFF
CDR3 DNA: TGCGCCAGCAGCCAAGATGGGGGGCGCACCGGGGAGCTGTTTTTT
D gene: NA
J gene: TRBJ2-2
V gene: TRBV4-1
clone size: NA

CDR3 protein: CSVEDLGDTQYF
CDR3 DNA: TGCAGCGTTGAAGATCTTGGCGATACGCAGTATTTT
D gene: NA
J gene: TRBJ2-3
V gene: TRBV29-1
clone size: once

CDR3 protein: CASRGQFQPQHF
CDR3 DNA: TGTGCCAGCAGGGGACAGTTTCAGCCCCAGCATTTT
D gene: TRBD1
J gene: TRBJ1-5
V gene: TRBV6-6
clone size: NA

CDR3 protein: CASSPPLHYNEQFF
CDR3 DNA: TGTGCCAGCAGTCCCCCACTGCATTACAATGAGCAGTTCTTC
D gene: NA
J gene: TRBJ2-1
V gene: TRBV25-1
clone size: NA

CDR3 protein: CASSYSRTSDYNEQFF
CDR3 DNA: TGTGCCAGCAGTTACTCCAGGACTAGCGATTACAATGAGCAGTTCTTC
D gene: TRBD2
J gene: TRBJ2-1
V gene: TRBV6-5
clone size: NA

CDR3 protein: CASSLEGVGKLFF
CDR3 DNA: TGTGCCAGCAGTTTAGAGGGGGTAGGAAAACTGTTTTTT
D gene: NA
J gene: TRBJ1-4
V gene: TRBV27
clone size: NA

CDR3 protein: CASRKPGLAGGQETQYF
CDR3 DNA: TGTGCCAGCAGAAAACCGGGACTAGCGGGGGGACAAGAGACCCAGTACTTC
D gene: TRBD2
J gene: TRBJ2-5
V gene: TRBV11-2
clone size: once

CDR3 protein: CASSRQERQETQYF
CDR3 DNA: TGTGCCAGCTCAAGACAGGAAAGGCAAGAGACCCAGTACTTC
D gene: NA
J gene: TRBJ2-5
V gene: TRBV18
clone size: once

CDR3 protein: CASSEARGRGETQYF
CDR3 DNA: TGTGCCAGCAGTGAAGCGCGAGGGAGAGGGGAGACCCAGTACTTC
D gene: NA
J gene: TRBJ2-5
V gene: TRBV2
clone size: NA

CDR3 protein: CASSPTRAQETQYF
CDR3 DNA: TGTGCCAGCAGCCCTACGAGGGCTCAAGAGACCCAGTACTTC
D gene: NA
J gene: TRBJ2-5
V gene: TRBV7-2
clone size: NA

CDR3 protein: CASRYNHANYGYTF
CDR3 DNA: TGTGCCAGCAGGTATAATCATGCAAACTATGGCTACACCTTC
D gene: NA
J gene: TRBJ1-2
V gene: TRBV28
clone size: NA

CDR3 protein: CASSYSGWQYF
CDR3 DNA: TGTGCCAGCAGTTACTCCGGCTGGCAGTATTTT
D gene: NA
J gene: TRBJ2-3
V gene: TRBV6-5
clone size: NA

CDR3 protein: CASSQYTGDEQPQHF
CDR3 DNA: TGCGCCAGCAGCCAGTATACAGGGGACGAACAGCCCCAGCATTTT
D gene: TRBD1
J gene: TRBJ1-5
V gene: TRBV4-1
clone size: NA

CDR3 protein: CASSLNEGETQYF
CDR3 DNA: TGTGCCAGCTCACTTAATGAGGGGGAGACCCAGTACTTC
D gene: NA
J gene: TRBJ2-5
V gene: TRBV18
clone size: NA

CDR3 protein: CASSPAAGNSGANVLTF
CDR3 DNA: TGTGCCAGCAGCCCAGCCGCAGGGAACTCCGGGGCCAACGTCCTGACTTTC
D gene: NA
J gene: TRBJ2-6
V gene: TRBV28
clone size: NA

CDR3 protein: CASSQGVSGRGYTF
CDR3 DNA: TGTGCCAGCAGTCAAGGGGTGTCCGGTCGGGGCTACACCTTC
D gene: NA
J gene: TRBJ1-2
V gene: TRBV6-1
clone size: NA

CDR3 protein: CASSQVLTETQYF
CDR3 DNA: TGCGCCAGCAGCCAAGTTTTAACAGAGACCCAGTACTTC
D gene: NA
J gene: TRBJ2-5
V gene: TRBV4-1
clone size: NA

CDR3 protein: CASSLLRVRQETQYF
CDR3 DNA: TGTGCCAGCAGCCTGCTCAGGGTTCGCCAAGAGACCCAGTACTTC
D gene: NA
J gene: TRBJ2-5
V gene: TRBV7-9
clone size: NA

CDR3 protein: CASSRNTALGEKLFF
CDR3 DNA: TGCGCCAGCAGCCGAAACACGGCCTTGGGAGAAAAACTGTTTTTT
D gene: NA
J gene: TRBJ1-4
V gene: TRBV4-3
clone size: NA

CDR3 protein: CASSEAGGPYEQYF
CDR3 DNA: TGTGCCAGCAGTGAAGCGGGGGGTCCCTACGAGCAGTACTTC
D gene: NA
J gene: TRBJ2-7
V gene: TRBV6-1
clone size: NA

CDR3 protein: CASSPRTDLEYNEQFF
CDR3 DNA: TGTGCCAGCAGCCCGCGGACAGACTTGGAATACAATGAGCAGTTCTTC
D gene: NA
J gene: TRBJ2-1
V gene: TRBV9
clone size: NA

CDR3 protein: CASSYRASNQPQHF
CDR3 DNA: TGTGCCAGCAGTTACAGGGCCAGCAATCAGCCCCAGCATTTT
D gene: NA
J gene: TRBJ1-5
V gene: TRBV6-6
clone size: once

CDR3 protein: CASRPGHLREKLFF
CDR3 DNA: TGTGCCAGCAGACCAGGACACCTAAGGGAAAAACTGTTTTTT
D gene: NA
J gene: TRBJ1-4
V gene: TRBV6-5
clone size: NA

CDR3 protein: CATRGHGYTF
CDR3 DNA: TGTGCCACTCGCGGGCATGGCTACACCTTC
D gene: NA
J gene: TRBJ1-2
V gene: TRBV19
clone size: NA

CDR3 protein: CAWHSTGELFF
CDR3 DNA: TGTGCCTGGCACAGCACCGGGGAGCTGTTTTTT
D gene: NA
J gene: TRBJ2-2
V gene: TRBV30
clone size: NA

CDR3 protein: CASSGVGNIQYF
CDR3 DNA: TGTGCCAGCAGTGGGGTCGGAAACATTCAGTACTTC
D gene: NA
J gene: TRBJ2-4
V gene: TRBV25-1
clone size: NA